The T cell receptor beta chain under discussion was sequenced for a study of blood T cell repertoires in COVID-19. Study overall: Some COVID-19 samples were acute and others convalescent; all came from the United States, Italy and Spain. PBMCs, B-cell-depleted T cells, or T cells provided the cDNA or gDNA that made up the material.

CDR3 length: 15 amino acids. V lost 0 bases, J lost 4 bases, and 10 bases lay in between. CDR1 is MGHRA, CDR2 YSYEKL, per germline. Patients in Seattle were enrolled during active infection, then followed longitudinally. As originally analysed: Estimates of nucleated cell counts were drawn from the amplification of reference gene primers. This table comes from immunoSEQ multiplex PCR, and its TCRdb copy is limited to in-frame clones, with some not included. The V and J calls and clone size were taken over from that table, and D and trimming were inferred from the DNA. The table has 150,000 to 200,000 clones, roughly 77% seen once.

Sequencing used peripheral blood. The chain couples TRBV4-1 to TRBJ1-5; perhaps TRBD1 as D (5 bases). This sequence was found in a woman aged 40-49 years with COVID-19, enrolled during active disease. The CDR3 DNA reads as TGCGCCAGCAGCCAAGAAGAAAGGGGAAATCAGCCCCAGCATTTT. Its protein is CASSQEERGNQPQHF.